This TCR beta chain stems from a study of T-cell memory formation after mild COVID-19. This clonotype was detected a few times. TCRdb fed the 5' RACE reads into MiXCR, producing one record per CDR3 protein. The sample lists 250,000 to 350,000 distinct CDR3 sequences, more than 15% seen once, with 22% in the top ten. V lost 3 bases and J 7 bases, leaving 8 bases between the germline ends. Germline CDR1 and CDR2: SGHRS and YFSETQ. CDR3 length equals 13 residues. What was sequenced was PBMCs or a T cell subset sorted from them (not recorded which). This sequence joins TRBV5-1 and TRBJ1-6, with D uncertain. The clonotype comes from a young man who had mild COVID-19 (a few samples of this study predate the infection). Cell type and time point are not known. CDR3 nucleotides: TGCGCCAGCAGCTCAGATGCCAATTCACCCCTCCACTTT. The encoded protein is CASSSDANSPLHF.